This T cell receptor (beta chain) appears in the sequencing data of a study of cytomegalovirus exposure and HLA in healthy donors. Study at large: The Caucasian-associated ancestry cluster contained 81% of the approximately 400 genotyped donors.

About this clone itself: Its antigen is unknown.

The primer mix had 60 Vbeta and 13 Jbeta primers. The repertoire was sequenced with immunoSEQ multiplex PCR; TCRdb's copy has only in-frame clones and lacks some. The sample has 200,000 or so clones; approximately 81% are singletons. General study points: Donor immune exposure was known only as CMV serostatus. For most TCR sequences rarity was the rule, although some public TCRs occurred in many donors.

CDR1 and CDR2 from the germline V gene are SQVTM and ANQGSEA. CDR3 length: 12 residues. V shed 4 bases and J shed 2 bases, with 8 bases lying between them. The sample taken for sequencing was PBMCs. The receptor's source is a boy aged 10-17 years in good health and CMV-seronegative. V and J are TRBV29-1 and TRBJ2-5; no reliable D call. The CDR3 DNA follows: TGCAGCGTTGGGAGAGCACAAGAGACCCAGTACTTC. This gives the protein CSVGRAQETQYF.